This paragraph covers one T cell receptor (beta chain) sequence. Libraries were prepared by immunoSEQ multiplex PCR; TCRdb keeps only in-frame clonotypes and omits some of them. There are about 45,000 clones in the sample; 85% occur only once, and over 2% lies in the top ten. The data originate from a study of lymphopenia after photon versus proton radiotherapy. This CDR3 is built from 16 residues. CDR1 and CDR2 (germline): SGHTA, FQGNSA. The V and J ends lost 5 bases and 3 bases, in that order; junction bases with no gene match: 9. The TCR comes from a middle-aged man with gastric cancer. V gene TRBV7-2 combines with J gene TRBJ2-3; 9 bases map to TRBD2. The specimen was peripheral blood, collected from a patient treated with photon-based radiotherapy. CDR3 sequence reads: CASSPYGGGVTDTQYF. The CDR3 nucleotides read TGTGCCAGCAGCCCCTATGGCGGGGGGGTTACAGATACGCAGTATTTT.